What follows are 5 T cell receptor beta chains derived from one specimen sequenced in a study of T cells in Graves' hyperthyroidism and ophthalmopathy (dated 2019 in TCRdb). The protocol used for the library was multiplex PCR. The data were produced on an Illumina HiSeq 2000. The TCR beta CDR3 regions were amplified from the RNA transcripts. For the first round of RT-PCR on the TCR CDR3, the HTBI primer set was used together with the Qiagen OneStep RT-PCR kit. The public reads were reprocessed in TCRdb via fastp at Q25 and MiXCR, keeping in-frame beta chains. CDR3 protein duplicates are merged, each entry listing the most common genes and DNA. Across this sample there are about half a million distinct CDR3 sequences, with less than 25% seen only once. The biggest ten clones account for less than 65% of the sample. The sample consisted of blood. These receptors originate from a woman between 65 and 79 years old with Graves' ophthalmopathy.

The J gene is TRBJ1-2, the V gene TRBV28; D possibly corresponds to TRBD1 (5 bases). The germline CDR1 and CDR2 sequences are MDHEN and SYDVKM. The ends were cut back, 6 bases at V and 8 bases at J, with 16 bases in the middle. This CDR3 comprises 13 residues. The CDR3 loop is CASRPPGLLGYTF. In nucleotides, the CDR3 is TGTGCCAGCAGGCCTCCAGGGCTGTTGGGCTACACCTTC.

The gene calls are TRBV6-1 and TRBJ2-3; D gene ambiguous. Germline lookup yields CDR1 MNHNS and CDR2 SASEGT. The V end lost 1 base, the J end lost 4 bases, and 21 bases lay between the germline ends. The CDR3 has 18 residues. CDR3 sequence: CASSEVVGQASFPDTQYF. The CDR3 DNA sequence: TGTGCCAGCAGTGAAGTAGTTGGTCAGGCCTCTTTCCCAGATACGCAGTATTTT.

This clonotype was seen many times. The V call is TRBV10-3, the J call TRBJ2-2; possibly TRBD1 or TRBD2 for D (6 bases each). The CDR3 has 16 residues. V lost 0 bases and J lost 0, with 8 bases in between. Germline CDR1 reads ENHRY; CDR2 reads SYGVKD. The CDR3 is CAISESGGANTGELFF. In DNA form, the CDR3 reads TGTGCCATCAGTGAGTCGGGGGGCGCGAACACCGGGGAGCTGTTTTTT.

This sequence joins TRBV2 and TRBJ2-1; no definite D call. The ends were cut back, 2 bases at V and 3 bases at J, with 8 bases in the middle. The CDR3 is made up of 14 amino acids. In germline, CDR1 is SNHLY, CDR2 FYNNEI. The CDR3 nucleotides read TGTGCCAGCAGTGAACTAGTGGTCTACAATGAGCAGTTCTTC. Amino acid sequence: CASSELVVYNEQFF. The whole variable domain, filled in from reference TRBV2 and TRBJ2-1, reads EPEVTQTPSHQVTQMGQEVILRCVPISNHLYFYWYRQILGQKVEFLVSFYNNEISEKSEIFDDQFSVERPDGSNFTLKIRSTKLEDSAMYFCASSELVVYNEQFFGPGTRLTVL.

This clonotype was observed a few times. This rearrangement joins TRBV19 to TRBJ2-5; 7 positions agree with TRBD1. Germline assignment: CDR1 LNHDA and CDR2 SQIVND (reference sequence). The junction had 7 bases not matched to a gene; V was cut back by 5 bases and J by 1 base. The CDR3 has 15 residues. CDR3 in amino acids: CASSPHRGGQETQYF. The CDR3 DNA reads as TGTGCCAGTAGTCCTCACAGGGGTGGCCAAGAGACCCAGTACTTC.